The clone carrying this TCR beta chain was seen ten or more times. This sample is drawn from a study of T cells in Graves' hyperthyroidism and ophthalmopathy. Regions amplified from RNA transcripts were the TCR beta CDR3 regions. In the first-round RT-PCR of the TCR CDR3, the HTBI primer set was used. TCRdb processed the multiplex PCR reads anew with MiXCR; each CDR3 protein has one entry. The data hold a few hundred thousand distinct CDR3 sequences, with around 16% observed a single time. A lack of ophthalmopathy progression within 18 months defined stable Graves' hyperthyroidism. Uncontrolled infection, other autoimmune disease, pregnancy and lactation each barred patients from inclusion. The CDR3 totals 15 residues. J gave up 4 bases and V 6 bases, and 12 bases lay outside the gene matches. Germline CDR1 and CDR2: KGHSH and LQKENI.

The sequenced sample was blood. This receptor was identified in a woman aged 18-30 years with Graves' hyperthyroidism. This chain links TRBV18 with TRBJ2-7; 7 nucleotides agree with TRBD1. The chain's CDR3 is CASSTAEGAWYEQYF. The CDR3 DNA sequence: TGTGCCAGCTCCACCGCCGAGGGGGCGTGGTACGAGCAGTACTTC.